This T cell receptor (beta chain) appears in the sequencing data of a study of T cell responses to AZD1222 COVID-19 vaccine. Profiled with immunoSEQ multiplex PCR; TCRdb holds only in-frame clones, not every one. In the table there are around 100,000 clones, roughly nine tenths of which are singletons. Germline V lookup: CDR1 LNHDA, CDR2 SQIVND (reference sequence). The CDR3 consists of 14 residues. With V trimmed by 3 bases and J by 7 bases, 3 bases remained unmatched. The sample holds a few counts of this clone. Sequences were derived from peripheral blood, sampled on day 0 of AZD1222 vaccination. The source is an adult in good health. The chain recombines TRBV19 with TRBJ1-5; 10 bases agree with TRBD1. This CDR3 reads CASSIRTGGQPQHF. DNA for the CDR3: TGTGCCAGTAGTATTCGGACAGGGGGGCAGCCCCAGCATTTT.